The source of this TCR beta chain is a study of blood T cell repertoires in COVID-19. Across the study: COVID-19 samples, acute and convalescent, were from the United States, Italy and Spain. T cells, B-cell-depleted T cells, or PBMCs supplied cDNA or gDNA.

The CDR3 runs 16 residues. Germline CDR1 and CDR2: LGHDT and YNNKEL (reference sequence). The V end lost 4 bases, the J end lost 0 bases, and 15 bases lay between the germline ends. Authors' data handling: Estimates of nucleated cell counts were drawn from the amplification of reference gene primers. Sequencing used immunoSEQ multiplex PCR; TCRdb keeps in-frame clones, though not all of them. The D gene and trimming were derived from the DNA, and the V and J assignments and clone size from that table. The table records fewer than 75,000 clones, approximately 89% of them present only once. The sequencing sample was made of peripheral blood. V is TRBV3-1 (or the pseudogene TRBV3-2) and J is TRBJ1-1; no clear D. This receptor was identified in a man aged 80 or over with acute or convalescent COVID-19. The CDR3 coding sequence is TGTGCCAGCAGCCCAAACGGTGAGTTAATGAACACTGAAGCTTTCTTT. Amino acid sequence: CASSPNGELMNTEAFF.